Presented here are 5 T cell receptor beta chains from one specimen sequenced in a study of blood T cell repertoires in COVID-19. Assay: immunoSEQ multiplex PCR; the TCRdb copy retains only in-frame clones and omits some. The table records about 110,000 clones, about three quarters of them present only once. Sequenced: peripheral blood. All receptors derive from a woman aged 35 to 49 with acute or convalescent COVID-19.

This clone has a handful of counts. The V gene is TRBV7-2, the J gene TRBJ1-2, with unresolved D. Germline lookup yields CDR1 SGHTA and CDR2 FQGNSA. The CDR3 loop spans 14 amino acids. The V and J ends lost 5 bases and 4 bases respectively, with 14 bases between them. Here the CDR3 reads CASSPGSGFYGYTF. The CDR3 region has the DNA TGTGCCAGCAGCCCTGGGTCGGGTTTCTATGGCTACACCTTC.

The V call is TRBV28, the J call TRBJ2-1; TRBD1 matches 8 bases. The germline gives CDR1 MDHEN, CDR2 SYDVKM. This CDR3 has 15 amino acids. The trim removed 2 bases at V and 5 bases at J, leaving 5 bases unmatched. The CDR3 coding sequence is TGTGCCAGCAGTTTAGGGGACAGGTCGAACAATGAGCAGTTCTTC. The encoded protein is CASSLGDRSNNEQFF.

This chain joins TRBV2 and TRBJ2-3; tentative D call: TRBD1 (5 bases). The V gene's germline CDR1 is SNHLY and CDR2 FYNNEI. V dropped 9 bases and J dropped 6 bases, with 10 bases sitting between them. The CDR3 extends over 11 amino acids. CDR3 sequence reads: CARQGGDTQYF. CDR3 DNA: TGTGCCAGGCAGGGCGGCGATACGCAGTATTTT.

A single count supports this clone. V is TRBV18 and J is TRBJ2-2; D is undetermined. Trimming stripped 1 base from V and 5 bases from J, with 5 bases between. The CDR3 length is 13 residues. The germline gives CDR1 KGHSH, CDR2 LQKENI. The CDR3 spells CASSPHLTGELFF. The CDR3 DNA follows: TGTGCCAGCTCACCACATTTAACCGGGGAGCTGTTTTTT.

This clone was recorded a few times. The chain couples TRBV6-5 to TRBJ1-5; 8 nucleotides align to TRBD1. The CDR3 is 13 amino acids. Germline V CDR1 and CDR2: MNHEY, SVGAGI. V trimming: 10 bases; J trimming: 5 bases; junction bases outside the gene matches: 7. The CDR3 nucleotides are TGTGCCATAAACAGGGGGGGAGATCAGCCCCAGCATTTT. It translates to CAINRGGDQPQHF.